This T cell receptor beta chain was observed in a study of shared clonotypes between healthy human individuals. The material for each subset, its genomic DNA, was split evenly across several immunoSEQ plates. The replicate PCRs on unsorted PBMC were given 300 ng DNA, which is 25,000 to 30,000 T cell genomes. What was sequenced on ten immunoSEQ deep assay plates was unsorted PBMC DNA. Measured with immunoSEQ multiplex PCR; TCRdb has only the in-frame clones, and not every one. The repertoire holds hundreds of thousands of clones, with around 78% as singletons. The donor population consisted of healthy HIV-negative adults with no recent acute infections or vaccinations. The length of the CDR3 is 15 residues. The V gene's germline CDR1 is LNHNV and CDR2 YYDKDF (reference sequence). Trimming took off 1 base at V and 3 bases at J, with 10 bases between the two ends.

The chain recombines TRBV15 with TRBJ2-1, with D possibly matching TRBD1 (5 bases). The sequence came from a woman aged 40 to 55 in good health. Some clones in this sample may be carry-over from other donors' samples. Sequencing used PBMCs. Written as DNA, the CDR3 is TGTGCCACCAGCAGAGTACCAGGGATCTACAATGAGCAGTTCTTC. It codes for CATSRVPGIYNEQFF.